This is a list of T cell receptor beta chains from one sample in a study of cytomegalovirus exposure and HLA in healthy donors. The assay was immunoSEQ multiplex PCR, and TCRdb's table has in-frame clones only and misses some. The sample shows about 80,000 clones, 79% of them seen only once. Sequenced: PBMCs. Receptors were obtained from a woman aged 40 to 50 in good health and CMV-seropositive. Both conserved end residues are part of each CDR3. Fields, in order: V gene, D gene, clone size, J gene, CDR3 DNA, CDR3 protein. A D gene is named only where the DNA matches it firmly. The size of a clone is reported for some rows only, either as once, few or many, or as a class for expanded clones.

TRBV5-6	TRBD1	few	TRBJ1-1	TGTGCCAGCAGCTCCAGTCTGCAGGGGGATATGAACACTGAAGCTTTCTTT	CASSSSLQGDMNTEAFF
TRBV18	.	.	TRBJ1-2	TGTGCCAGCTCACCACCGGTGGGGCTTGGTCGCCACTATGGCTACACCTTC	CASSPPVGLGRHYGYTF
TRBV28	TRBD2	once	TRBJ2-3	TGTGCCAGCAGTTCGAGGGGACCACTAGCGGGAGGGTACACAGATACGCAGTATTTT	CASSSRGPLAGGYTDTQYF
TRBV7-6	.	few	TRBJ2-6	TGTGCCAGCAGCCTACCGGCCAGCGGAAGCGGGGCCAACGTCCTGACTTTC	CASSLPASGSGANVLTF
TRBV28	.	.	TRBJ1-1	TGTGCCAGCAGTTTGATTATGGAGGGCACTGAAGCTTTCTTT	CASSLIMEGTEAFF
TRBV6-5	TRBD1	.	TRBJ1-3	TGTGCCAGCAGTCAGGACAGGGGTGGCGGAAACACCATATATTTT	CASSQDRGGGNTIYF
TRBV7-9	.	once	TRBJ1-1	TGTGCCAGCAGCCTCCCCGGGACTGACGCTTTCTTT	CASSLPGTDAFF
TRBV5-1	.	.	TRBJ1-5	TGCGCCAGCAGCTTGGGGATGGGGGGAGGGGAGCCCCAGCATTTT	CASSLGMGGGEPQHF
TRBV7-6	.	.	TRBJ2-2	TGTGCCAGCAGCTTAGCGACAAGCACCGGGGAGCTGTTTTTT	CASSLATSTGELFF
TRBV7-9	.	.	TRBJ1-2	TGTGCCAGCACCAGGACAGTGCCTGGCTACACCTTC	CASTRTVPGYTF
TRBV28	.	.	TRBJ2-7	TGTGCCAGCAGGGGGACACCGACCTACGAGCAGTACTTC	CASRGTPTYEQYF
TRBV4-2	.	few	TRBJ1-5	TGTGCCAGCAGCCAAGATCAGTACAGGGTCGTCGGTCAGCCCCAGCATTTT	CASSQDQYRVVGQPQHF
TRBV5-5	.	.	TRBJ1-5	TGTGCCAGCAGGTACAGGGTAGGGCAGCCCCAGCATTTT	CASRYRVGQPQHF
TRBV5-6	.	.	TRBJ2-7	TGTGCCAGCAGTCCCACGGGGGTTATGAGGGTCTACGAGCAGTACTTC	CASSPTGVMRVYEQYF
TRBV30	TRBD2	.	TRBJ2-7	TGTGCCTGGAGAGGACTAGGTCACTCCTACGAGCAGTACTTC	CAWRGLGHSYEQYF
TRBV11-2	.	.	TRBJ2-7	TGTGCCAGCAGCTTAGTAAAGGCGGGCTACGAGCAGTACTTC	CASSLVKAGYEQYF
TRBV19	TRBD2	.	TRBJ2-3	TGTGCCAGTAGTATTCTTGCGGGAGGGGGTCTGAGCACAGATACGCAGTATTTT	CASSILAGGGLSTDTQYF
TRBV29-1	.	.	TRBJ1-2	TGCAGCGTCGAACGAAGTGAGTGGGGCTACACCTTC	CSVERSEWGYTF
TRBV6-6	.	.	TRBJ2-1	TGTGCCAGCAGTCAAACCGGGGGGCTAAACAATGAGCAGTTCTTC	CASSQTGGLNNEQFF
TRBV23-1	.	.	TRBJ1-5	TGCGCCAGCAGTCAGGGGAGAGGCAATCAGCCCCAGCATTTT	CASSQGRGNQPQHF
TRBV7-8	.	.	TRBJ2-7	TGTGCCAGTAGGGACAATACCTACGAGCAGTACTTC	CASRDNTYEQYF
TRBV6-5	.	.	TRBJ2-7	TGTGCCAGCAGTTACTCGAGTGAGCGGGTTGATTACGAGCAGTACTTC	CASSYSSERVDYEQYF
TRBV7-2	.	.	TRBJ1-2	TGTGCCAGCAGCTCCAACAGGATCTATGGCTACACCTTC	CASSSNRIYGYTF
TRBV30	.	.	TRBJ1-2	TGTGCCTGGAGTCGTGGCAGGGGAAACTATGGCTACACCTTC	CAWSRGRGNYGYTF
TRBV6-1	TRBD1	.	TRBJ2-3	TGTGCCAGCAATCCGGGACAGCCCACCACAGATACGCAGTATTTT	CASNPGQPTTDTQYF
TRBV2	TRBD2	.	TRBJ2-1	TGTGCCAGCAGTGGCTTGAGCGGGAGTTACAATGAGCAGTTCTTC	CASSGLSGSYNEQFF
TRBV6-1	.	few	TRBJ1-6	TGTGCCAGCGGATCAGGGGTAGAAAATTCACCCCTCCACTTT	CASGSGVENSPLHF
TRBV18	.	.	TRBJ1-1	TGTGCCAGCTCACCACTGGGCGGGACTGAAGCTTTCTTT	CASSPLGGTEAFF
TRBV5-1	TRBD2	.	TRBJ2-3	TGCGCCAGCAGCTTGCCTAGCGGGGTTACAGATACGCAGTATTTT	CASSLPSGVTDTQYF
TRBV11-2	TRBD2	.	TRBJ2-3	TGTGCCAGCAGCGACCCCAGCGGGAGGAAAGAGGATACGCAGTATTTT	CASSDPSGRKEDTQYF
TRBV7-8	.	.	TRBJ1-1	TGTGCCAGCAGCTTAGAAGGAGGCATGAACACTGAAGCTTTCTTT	CASSLEGGMNTEAFF
TRBV15	TRBD2	.	TRBJ2-1	TGTGCCACCAGCAGTGTACCGGGAGGTGAGCAGTTCTTC	CATSSVPGGEQFF
TRBV5-1	TRBD1	.	TRBJ1-1	TGCGCCAGCAGCAAACAGGGGTCCACTGAAGCTTTCTTT	CASSKQGSTEAFF
TRBV5-6	.	.	TRBJ2-1	TGTGCCAGCAGCTTGTTTTTGGGGAGTGAGCAGTTCTTC	CASSLFLGSEQFF
TRBV6-5	.	.	TRBJ2-3	TGTGCCAGCAGTTATGGAGGGGCGGATACGCAGTATTTT	CASSYGGADTQYF
TRBV30	.	once	TRBJ2-7	TGTGCCTGGAGCGGGGTACCCTACGAGCAGTACTTC	CAWSGVPYEQYF
TRBV11-2	.	.	TRBJ1-1	TGTGCCAGCAGCCCACAGGGTAAGACCATGAACACTGAAGCTTTCTTT	CASSPQGKTMNTEAFF
TRBV27	.	.	TRBJ1-2	TGTGCCAGCAGTTTACGCGGGAACAATCCGCTGGGCTATGGCTACACCTTC	CASSLRGNNPLGYGYTF
TRBV18	.	.	TRBJ2-7	TGTGCCAGCTCACCGGCCAGATCCGAGCAGTACTTC	CASSPARSEQYF
TRBV7-8	.	.	TRBJ2-7	TGTGCCTCGAGCCTCCTAGCGTCGAGCTCCTACGAGCAGTACTTC	CASSLLASSSYEQYF
TRBV7-9	TRBD1	.	TRBJ1-5	TGTGCCAGCAGCTTAACAGGGGATCAGCCCCAGCATTTT	CASSLTGDQPQHF